The 18 T cell receptor beta chains listed next were all sequenced from one sample in a study of graft-versus-host responses after intestinal transplantation. Which antigens these TCRs recognize remains unknown. The repertoire was sequenced with immunoSEQ multiplex PCR; TCRdb's copy has only in-frame clones and lacks some. This sample has tens of thousands of clones, with 89% found just once. The input for sequencing was unstimulated CD4+ T cells sorted from spleen or lymph node cells, taken before transplant. These receptors all come from a human donor who was the organ donor for an intestinal transplant.

The rearrangement joins TRBV28 to TRBJ1-2, with 10 bases aligning to TRBD1. The CDR3 is 12 amino acids. V lost 3 bases to trimming and J lost 8 bases; unmatched junction nucleotides: 0. Germline lookup yields CDR1 MDHEN and CDR2 SYDVKM. CDR3 sequence reads: CASSLTGGGYTF. DNA of the CDR3: TGTGCCAGCAGTTTGACAGGGGGCGGCTACACCTTC.

This clone has just a few counts. This sequence joins TRBV7-2 and TRBJ2-7; 7 bases line up with TRBD2. The CDR3 extends over 16 amino acids. J lost 0 bases, V lost 3 bases, and 8 bases had no gene match. The germline V gene has CDR1 SGHTA and CDR2 FQGNSA. This CDR3 is CASSFRDSGVSYEQYF. DNA for the CDR3: TGTGCCAGCAGCTTTAGAGACAGCGGGGTCTCCTACGAGCAGTACTTC.

J is TRBJ2-3 and V is TRBV30; 8 bases map to TRBD2. After removal of 2 bases from V and 1 base from J, the junction contained 5 bases not matched to a gene. Germline V CDR1 and CDR2: GTSNPN, SVGIG (reference sequence). The CDR3 totals 15 residues. CDR3 sequence: CAWSSSGSGTDTQYF. DNA for the CDR3: TGTGCCTGGAGTTCCAGCGGGAGCGGCACAGATACGCAGTATTTT.

The chain couples TRBV2 to TRBJ2-5, with D possibly TRBD2 on 5 matching bases. V dropped 8 bases and J dropped 5 bases, with 18 bases sitting between them. The CDR3 runs 14 residues. Germline V gene lookup returns CDR1 SNHLY and CDR2 FYNNEI. DNA for the CDR3: TGTGCCAGCCTTCTCCGGGAACTGGGGGAGACCCAGTACTTC. It encodes CASLLRELGETQYF.

The chain is built from TRBV6-5 and TRBJ2-3; D ambiguous. Germline lookup yields CDR1 MNHEY and CDR2 SVGAGI. The CDR3 contains 15 residues. Trimming stripped 2 bases from V and 6 bases from J, with 15 bases between. The CDR3: CASSYGLAVPDTQYF. For the CDR3, the DNA is TGTGCCAGCAGTTACGGGCTTGCCGTCCCGGATACGCAGTATTTT.

V usage is TRBV29-1 and J usage is TRBJ2-7; TRBD2 matches at 12 bases. CDR3 length equals 16 residues. V gave up 3 bases and J gave up 9 bases; unmatched junction bases: 15. Germline loops: CDR1 SQVTM, CDR2 ANQGSEA. The CDR3 loop is CSVDGRPGTSGSGQYF. CDR3 nucleotides: TGCAGCGTTGACGGCAGGCCCGGGACTAGCGGGTCTGGGCAGTACTTC.

The chain employs TRBV9 and TRBJ2-7; the match to TRBD2 covers 10 bases. This CDR3 is built from 14 residues. J gave up 3 bases and V 4 bases, and 4 bases lay outside the gene matches. Germline loops: CDR1 SGDLS, CDR2 YYNGEE. The CDR3 DNA is TGTGCCAGCAGCCATACTAGCGGGAACTACGAGCAGTACTTC. It is translated as CASSHTSGNYEQYF.

The chain is built from TRBV11-2 and TRBJ2-3; 11 positions agree with TRBD1. Looked up from germline, CDR1 is SGHAT and CDR2 is FQNNGV. V gave up 3 bases and J gave up 5 bases; unmatched junction bases: 16. The CDR3 sequence is 19 residues long. CDR3 in amino acids: CASSFIGGDRGTVGDTQYF. CDR3 DNA sequence: TGTGCCAGCAGCTTCATAGGCGGGGACAGGGGGACAGTCGGAGATACGCAGTATTTT.

This rearrangement joins TRBV2 to TRBJ1-5; 7 bases align to TRBD1. Germline V gene lookup returns CDR1 SNHLY and CDR2 FYNNEI. The ends lost 1 base at V and 6 bases at J; junction bases unmatched: 6. The CDR3 runs to 15 residues. CDR3 residues: CASSEEGATSQPQHF. CDR3 nucleotides: TGTGCCAGCAGTGAAGAGGGGGCGACGTCTCAGCCCCAGCATTTT.

This chain connects TRBV28 to TRBJ2-7, with TRBD1 matching over 9 bases. Germline assignment: CDR1 MDHEN and CDR2 SYDVKM. The length of the CDR3 is 13 residues. With V trimmed by 8 bases and J by 7 bases, 9 bases remained unmatched. The CDR3 here is CASRGDRATEQYF. The CDR3 nucleotides are TGTGCCAGCCGAGGGGACAGGGCGACAGAGCAGTACTTC.

The rearrangement joins TRBV9 to TRBJ1-2; D possibly corresponds to TRBD1 (5 bases). V shed 3 bases and J shed 8 bases, with 11 bases lying between them. Germline V CDR1 and CDR2: SGDLS, YYNGEE. CDR3 length: 12 residues. CDR3 residues: CASSEEGYGYTF. Written as DNA, the CDR3 is TGTGCCAGCAGCGAGGAGGGGTACGGCTACACCTTC.

The count of this clone is one. The rearrangement joins TRBV6-5 to TRBJ2-2, with D maybe TRBD1 (6 bases). Germline V lookup: CDR1 MNHEY, CDR2 SVGAGI. This CDR3 has 13 amino acids. Trimming took off 7 bases at V and 1 base at J, with 7 bases between the two ends. The DNA of the CDR3 is TGTGCCAGCACGGGACAGAACACCGGGGAGCTGTTTTTT. It encodes CASTGQNTGELFF.

The J gene is TRBJ1-2, the V gene TRBV18, with a possible D match to TRBD1 (6 bases). The ends were cut back, 3 bases at V and 5 bases at J, with 16 bases in the middle. Looked up from germline, CDR1 is KGHSH and CDR2 is LQKENI. This CDR3 has 15 residues. The CDR3 protein is CASSPETGYGYGYTF. Written as DNA, the CDR3 is TGTGCCAGCTCACCGGAGACAGGCTATGGGTATGGCTACACCTTC.

The rearrangement joins TRBV6-5 to TRBJ2-3; D is unclear. Trimming left V 4 bases short and J 5 bases short, with 4 bases between. Germline CDR1 and CDR2: MNHEY and SVGAGI. The CDR3 contains 11 residues. CDR3 amino acids: CASSSRDTQYF. For the CDR3, the DNA is TGTGCCAGCAGTTCGAGAGATACGCAGTATTTT.

The V call is TRBV29-1, the J call TRBJ2-7; unclear D gene. V lost 3 bases and J 4 bases, leaving 10 bases between the germline ends. The CDR3 consists of 12 residues. The germline gives CDR1 SQVTM, CDR2 ANQGSEA. The CDR3 sequence: CSVELTSYEQYF. Written as DNA, the CDR3 is TGCAGCGTTGAGCTAACTTCATACGAGCAGTACTTC.

The rearrangement links TRBV5-5 to TRBJ2-2, with no clear D. Per the germline V gene, CDR1 is SGHKS and CDR2 is YYEKEE (reference sequence). The CDR3 extends over 15 amino acids. V gave up 3 bases and J gave up 2 bases, with 11 bases separating them. CDR3 bases: TGTGCCAGCAGCTCCGGAGCGCTAAACACCGGGGAGCTGTTTTTT. Its protein is CASSSGALNTGELFF.

The chain links TRBV28 to TRBJ1-5; the D is unclear. The germline V gene encodes CDR1 MDHEN and CDR2 SYDVKM. The CDR3 has 15 amino acids. The V and J ends lost 2 bases and 5 bases respectively, with 13 bases between them. For the CDR3, the DNA is TGTGCCAGCAGTTTAGTGTCAGTGCTTTATCAGCCCCAGCATTTT. Its protein product is CASSLVSVLYQPQHF.

This clone was detected only once. The V and J genes are TRBV7-8 and TRBJ2-5, with a tentative D call TRBD2 (5 bases). The DNA matches TRBJ2-7 better at its end, which makes the J call doubtful. The CDR3 runs to 13 residues. CDR1 and CDR2 from the germline V gene are SGHVS and FQNEAQ. CDR3 DNA sequence: TGTGCCAGCAGCTTAGTAGCGACCTACGAGCAGTACTTC. Amino acid sequence: CASSLVATYEQYF.